This TCR beta chain was profiled in a study of cytomegalovirus exposure and HLA in healthy donors. Study-wide results and caveats: Serostatus for CMV was the only available immune exposure information.

The PCR had 60 Vbeta and 13 Jbeta primers. TCRdb's table, derived via immunoSEQ multiplex PCR, lists solely in-frame clones and lacks some. In the table there are a few hundred thousand clones, 80% to 90% of which are singletons. The CDR3 contains 14 residues. The germline gives CDR1 SNHLY, CDR2 FYNNEI. Germline trimming cut 7 bases from V and 4 bases from J; bases unmatched to any gene: 6. Concerning this clone itself: The antigen remains unidentified.

This receptor was obtained from a woman under 30 in good health and CMV-seronegative. The sequenced material came from PBMCs. This chain uses TRBV2 with TRBJ1-4; 7 nucleotides match TRBD1. CDR3 in DNA: TGTGCCAGCAAAAGGGACAGCGGTAATGAAAAACTGTTTTTT. Its protein is CASKRDSGNEKLFF.